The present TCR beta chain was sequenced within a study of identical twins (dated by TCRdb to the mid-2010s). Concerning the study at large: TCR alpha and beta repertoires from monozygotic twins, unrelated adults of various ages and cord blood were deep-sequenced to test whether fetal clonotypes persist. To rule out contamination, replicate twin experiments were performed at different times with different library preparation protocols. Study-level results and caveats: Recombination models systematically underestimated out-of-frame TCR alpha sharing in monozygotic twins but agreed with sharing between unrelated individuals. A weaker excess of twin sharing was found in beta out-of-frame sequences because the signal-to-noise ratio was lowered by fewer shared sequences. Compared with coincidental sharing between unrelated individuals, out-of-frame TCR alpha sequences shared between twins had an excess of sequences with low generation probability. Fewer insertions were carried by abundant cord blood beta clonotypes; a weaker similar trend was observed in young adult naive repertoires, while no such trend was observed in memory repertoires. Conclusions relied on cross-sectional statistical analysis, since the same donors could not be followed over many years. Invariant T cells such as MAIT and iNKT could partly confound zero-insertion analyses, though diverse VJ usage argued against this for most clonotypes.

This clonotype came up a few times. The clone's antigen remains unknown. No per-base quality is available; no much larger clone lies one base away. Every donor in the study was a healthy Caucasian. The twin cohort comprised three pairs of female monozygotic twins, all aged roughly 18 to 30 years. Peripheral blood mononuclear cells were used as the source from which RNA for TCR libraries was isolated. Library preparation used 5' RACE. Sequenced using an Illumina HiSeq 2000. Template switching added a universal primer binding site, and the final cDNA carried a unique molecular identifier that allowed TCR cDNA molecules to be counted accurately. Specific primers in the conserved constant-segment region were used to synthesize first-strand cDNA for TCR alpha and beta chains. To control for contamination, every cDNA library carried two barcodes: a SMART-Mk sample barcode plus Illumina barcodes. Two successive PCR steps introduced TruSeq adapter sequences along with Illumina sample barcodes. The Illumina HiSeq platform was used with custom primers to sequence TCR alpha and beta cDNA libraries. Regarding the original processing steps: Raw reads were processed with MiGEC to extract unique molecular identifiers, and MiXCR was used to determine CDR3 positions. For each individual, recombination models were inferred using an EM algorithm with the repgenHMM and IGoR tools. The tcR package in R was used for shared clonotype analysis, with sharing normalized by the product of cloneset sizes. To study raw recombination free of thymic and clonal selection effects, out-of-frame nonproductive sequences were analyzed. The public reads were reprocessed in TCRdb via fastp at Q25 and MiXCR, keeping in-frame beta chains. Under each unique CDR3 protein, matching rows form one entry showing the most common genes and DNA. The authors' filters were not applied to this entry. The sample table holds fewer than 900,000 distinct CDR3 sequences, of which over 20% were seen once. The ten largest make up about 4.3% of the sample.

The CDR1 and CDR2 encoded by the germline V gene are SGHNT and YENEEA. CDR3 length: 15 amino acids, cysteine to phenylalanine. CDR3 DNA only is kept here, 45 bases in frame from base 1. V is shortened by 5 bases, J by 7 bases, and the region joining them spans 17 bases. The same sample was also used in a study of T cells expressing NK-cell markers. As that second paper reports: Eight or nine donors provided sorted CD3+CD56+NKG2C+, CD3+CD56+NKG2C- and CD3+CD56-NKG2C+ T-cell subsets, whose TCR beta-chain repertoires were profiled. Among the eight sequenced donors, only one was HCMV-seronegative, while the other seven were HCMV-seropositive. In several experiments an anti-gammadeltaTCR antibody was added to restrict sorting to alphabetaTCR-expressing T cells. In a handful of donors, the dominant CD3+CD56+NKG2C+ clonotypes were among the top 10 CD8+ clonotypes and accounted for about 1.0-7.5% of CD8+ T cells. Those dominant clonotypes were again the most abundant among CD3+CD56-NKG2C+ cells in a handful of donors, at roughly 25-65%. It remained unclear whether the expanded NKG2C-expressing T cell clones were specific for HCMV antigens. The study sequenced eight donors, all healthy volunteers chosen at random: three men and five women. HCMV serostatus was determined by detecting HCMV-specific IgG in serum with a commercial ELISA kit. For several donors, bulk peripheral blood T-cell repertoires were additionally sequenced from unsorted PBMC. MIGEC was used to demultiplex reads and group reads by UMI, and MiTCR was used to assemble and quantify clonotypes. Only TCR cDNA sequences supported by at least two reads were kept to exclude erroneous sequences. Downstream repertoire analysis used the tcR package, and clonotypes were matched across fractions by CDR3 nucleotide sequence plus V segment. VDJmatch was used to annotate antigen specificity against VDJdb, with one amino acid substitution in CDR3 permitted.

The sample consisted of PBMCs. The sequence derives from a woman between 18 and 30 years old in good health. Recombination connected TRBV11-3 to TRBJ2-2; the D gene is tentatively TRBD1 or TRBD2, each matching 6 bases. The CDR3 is CASSPSTGAGGELFF. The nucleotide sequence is TGTGCCAGCAGCCCCAGTACGGGGGCGGGCGGGGAGCTGTTTTTT.